This passage covers 31 T cell receptor beta chains from one sample sequenced in a study of CD4 T cells in relation to SARS-CoV-2 and coronaviruses (dated by TCRdb to about 2021). What these receptors recognize is not known. CD4+ T cells from unexposed donors were collected before the COVID-19 pandemic (2011-2018). After about 10 days of culture, CD4+ T cells were isolated with the EasySep CD4+ T cell isolation kit. The library came from the immunoSEQ multiplex PCR assay. TCRdb provides this immuneACCESS table in a form limited to in-frame rearrangements. Some clones are lacking; in checked studies, under half of them reflect an unresolved V gene, and why the rest are absent is not known. The sample table shows 15,000 to 20,000 clones, and approximately 78% are seen once. The ten largest clones capture 19% of the sample. Specimen: CD4+ T cells from PBMCs, cultured in vitro. The receptors shown here come from a human donor in good health.

The chain joins TRBV18 to TRBJ2-7, with 9 bases identical to TRBD2. Trimming removed 3 bases from V and 6 bases from J; junction bases left unmatched: 6. Germline CDR1 reads KGHSH; CDR2 reads LQKENI. The CDR3 runs 14 residues. This CDR3 is CASSPGLAGTEQYF. The CDR3 bases are TGTGCCAGCTCACCCGGTCTAGCGGGGACCGAGCAGTACTTC.

The V and J genes are TRBV15 and TRBJ1-5; no definite D call. The germline V gene encodes CDR1 LNHNV and CDR2 YYDKDF (reference sequence). V was trimmed by 5 bases and J by 2 bases, leaving 7 bases between them. The CDR3 is 13 residues long. CDR3 residues: CATSSQGNQPQHF. Written as DNA, the CDR3 is TGTGCCACCAGCTCCCAGGGCAATCAGCCCCAGCATTTT.

This chain uses TRBV5-1 with TRBJ1-5; D uncertain. V was cut by 4 bases and J by 4 bases, with 12 bases left in between. Germline V gene data show CDR1 as SGHRS and CDR2 as YFSETQ. The CDR3 totals 14 residues. DNA for the CDR3: TGCGCCAGCAGCCCCGGGATCAAAAATCAGCCCCAGCATTTT. It translates to CASSPGIKNQPQHF. Full variable domain (missing parts from reference TRBV5-1 and TRBJ1-5): KAGVTQTPRYLIKTRGQQVTLSCSPISGHRSVSWYQQTPGQGLQFLFEYFSETQRNKGNFPGRFSGRQFSNSRSEMNVSTLELGDSALYLCASSPGIKNQPQHFGDGTRLSIL.

This chain joins TRBV9 and TRBJ2-5; no clear D. Trimming shortened V by 3 bases and J by 3 bases, and 3 bases separated the two germline ends. Germline V gene data show CDR1 as SGDLS and CDR2 as YYNGEE. The CDR3 extends over 11 amino acids. This CDR3 reads CASSAKETQYF. The DNA for the CDR3 is TGTGCCAGCAGCGCGAAAGAGACCCAGTACTTC.

This clone was observed once. V and J are TRBV5-1 and TRBJ2-1; 11 bases map to TRBD2. The CDR3 sequence is 13 residues long. Germline CDR1 is SGHRS and CDR2 is YFSETQ. The V gene end was trimmed by 4 bases and the J gene end by 10 bases; junction bases not matched to a gene: 4. The CDR3 sequence is CASSRGLAEEQFF. In nucleotides, the CDR3 is TGCGCCAGCAGCCGGGGACTAGCGGAAGAGCAGTTCTTC.

This chain uses TRBV7-6 with TRBJ2-5, with 7 bases fitting TRBD2. CDR3 length: 16 residues. J was trimmed by 5 bases and V by 1 base; bases with no gene match: 10. Germline CDR1 and CDR2: SGHVS and FNYEAQ. CDR3 bases: TGTGCCAGCAGCTTAGGGATAACTAGCGTTGGTGAGACCCAGTACTTC. Translation gives CASSLGITSVGETQYF.

The rearrangement links TRBV6-5 to TRBJ2-1; D remains unclear. The V end lost 6 bases, the J end lost 10 bases, and 22 bases lay between the germline ends. Germline V gene sequence: CDR1 MNHEY, CDR2 SVGAGI. The CDR3 sequence is 15 residues long. CDR3 region: CASRRTHTGTIEQFF. Here the CDR3 DNA reads TGTGCCAGCAGACGAACCCACACGGGCACCATCGAGCAGTTCTTC.

In this sample, this clone turned up a few times. The chain recombines TRBV2 with TRBJ2-1; D ambiguous. Trimming pared 5 bases from V and 6 bases from J, leaving 11 bases between. The CDR3 sequence is 13 residues long. Germline values: CDR1 SNHLY, CDR2 FYNNEI. In DNA, the CDR3 is TGTGCCAGCAGTTATTCCCGACTCAATGAGCAGTTCTTC. Translating it yields CASSYSRLNEQFF. Full variable domain (outside the CDR3, taken from reference TRBV2 and TRBJ2-1): EPEVTQTPSHQVTQMGQEVILRCVPISNHLYFYWYRQILGQKVEFLVSFYNNEISEKSEIFDDQFSVERPDGSNFTLKIRSTKLEDSAMYFCASSYSRLNEQFFGPGTRLTVL.

The chain links TRBV6-2 or TRBV6-3 to TRBJ2-6; TRBD1 aligns across 8 bases. CDR1 and CDR2 (germline): MNHEY, SVGEGT. Trimming at V came to 5 bases and at J to 4 bases, leaving 16 bases not matched to a gene. There are 19 residues in the CDR3. The CDR3, as DNA: TGTGCCAGCAGTACCCGGGACAGGAGGAAGGGCCCCGGGGCCAACGTCCTGACTTTC. This gives the protein CASSTRDRRKGPGANVLTF.

The J gene is TRBJ1-2, the V gene TRBV2; 10 nucleotides line up with TRBD1. The CDR3 contains 13 residues. V lost 7 bases and J lost 6; bases outside the gene matches: 5. Germline CDR1 reads SNHLY; CDR2 reads FYNNEI. The CDR3 loop is CASNQGQGDGYTF. The DNA for the CDR3 is TGTGCCAGCAACCAAGGACAGGGGGATGGCTACACCTTC.

V is TRBV12-3 or TRBV12-4 and J is TRBJ2-7, with 9 positions matching TRBD1. CDR3 length equals 13 residues. V dropped 5 bases and J dropped 6; count of bases not matched to a gene: 5. CDR3 sequence: CASSLRDRAEQYF. The CDR3 region has the DNA TGTGCCAGCAGTCTCCGGGACAGGGCCGAGCAGTACTTC.

V is TRBV6-4 and J is TRBJ2-1, with D perhaps given as TRBD1 or TRBD2 (7 bases each). V dropped 3 bases and J dropped 5 bases, with 14 bases sitting between them. This CDR3 contains 15 residues. The germline CDR1 and CDR2 sequences are MRHNA and SNTAGT. CDR3 residues: CASSEGQGGNNEQFF. The CDR3 DNA reads as TGTGCCAGCAGTGAAGGCCAGGGGGGGAACAATGAGCAGTTCTTC.

J is TRBJ2-7 and V is TRBV7-6; D remains unclear. The CDR3 has 15 residues. The V end was cut by 3 bases, the J end by 3 bases, with 15 bases between. In germline, CDR1 is SGHVS, CDR2 FNYEAQ. For the CDR3, the DNA is TGTGCCAGCAGCTTGGGTCCAGGTGACAACTACGAGCAGTACTTC. It is translated as CASSLGPGDNYEQYF.

This clone appeared a few times. V usage is TRBV7-9 and J usage is TRBJ2-7; 8 nucleotides line up with TRBD2. The CDR3 sequence is 15 residues long. The germline V gene encodes CDR1 SEHNR and CDR2 FQNEAQ (reference sequence). Trimming cost V 2 bases and J 2 bases; bases outside gene matches: 5. The CDR3 spells CASSLTTSGTYEQYF. The CDR3 bases are TGTGCCAGCAGCTTAACAACTAGCGGAACCTACGAGCAGTACTTC.

This clone was observed a few times. The J gene is TRBJ2-1, the V gene TRBV6-2 or TRBV6-3; TRBD2 matches at 8 bases. There are 15 residues in the CDR3. Germline V gives CDR1 MNHEY, CDR2 SVGEGT. V dropped 5 bases and J dropped 8; count of bases not matched to a gene: 11. The CDR3 loop reads CASSKTSEGGDEQFF. For the CDR3, the DNA is TGTGCCAGCAGTAAGACTAGCGAGGGTGGCGATGAGCAGTTCTTC.

The chain carries TRBV30 and TRBJ2-1, with a possible D match to TRBD2 (6 bases). Trimming cost V 3 bases and J 0 bases, with 12 bases left between them. The CDR3 extends over 15 amino acids. Germline CDR1 and CDR2: GTSNPN and SVGIG (reference sequence). In nucleotides, the CDR3 is TGTGCCTGGAGAGACGGGAGTTACTCCTACAATGAGCAGTTCTTC. It specifies CAWRDGSYSYNEQFF.

V is TRBV5-1 and J is TRBJ2-1, with 7 bases that match TRBD2. V shed 3 bases and J 6 bases; nucleotides not matched to a gene: 9. This CDR3 has 15 amino acids. Germline assignment: CDR1 SGHRS and CDR2 YFSETQ. The CDR3 coding sequence is TGCGCCAGCAGCTGGGGATTGGGGGGGGGCAATGAGCAGTTCTTC. It translates to CASSWGLGGGNEQFF.

This chain links TRBV28 with TRBJ1-1; 12 positions match TRBD1. This CDR3 has 16 amino acids. Looked up from germline, CDR1 is MDHEN and CDR2 is SYDVKM. The V segment lost 6 bases and the J segment 8 bases; nucleotides outside the gene matches: 13. The CDR3 protein is CASRRDRGLSPREAFF. CDR3 bases: TGTGCCAGCAGGCGGGACAGGGGGCTATCACCGCGCGAAGCTTTCTTT.

V gene TRBV24-1 combines with J gene TRBJ2-1; D ambiguous. This CDR3 contains 17 residues. V was shortened by 3 bases and J by 10 bases, with 24 bases between the two germline ends. Per germline, CDR1 KGHDR and CDR2 SFDVKD. CDR3 loop: CATSDTTGSATSDEQFF. CDR3 DNA: TGTGCCACCAGTGATACCACCGGCAGCGCCACCTCAGACGAGCAGTTCTTC.

Only one count was recorded for this clone. The chain has TRBV30 and TRBJ2-7, with TRBD2 matching over 7 bases. This CDR3 has 13 amino acids. Looked up from germline, CDR1 is GTSNPN and CDR2 is SVGIG (reference sequence). The junction had 10 bases not matched to a gene; V was cut back by 5 bases and J by 6 bases. The CDR3 is CAWARSGRGEQYF. In nucleotides, the CDR3 is TGTGCCTGGGCCCGGTCAGGGAGGGGCGAGCAGTACTTC.

The genes are TRBV27 and TRBJ1-2, with TRBD1 identical over 10 bases. Germline V gene lookup returns CDR1 MNHEY and CDR2 SMNVEV (reference sequence). Trimming cost V 3 bases and J 7 bases; bases outside gene matches: 8. The CDR3 is 15 residues long. CDR3 coding DNA: TGTGCCAGCAGTTTCCGGGACAGGGGCCGAGGTGGCTACACCTTC. It specifies CASSFRDRGRGGYTF.

CDR3 DNA sequence: TGTGCCAGCAGCTTAGCGCAGGGCTACAATGAGCAGTTCTTC. Protein: CASSLAQGYNEQFF. This chain connects TRBV7-9 to TRBJ2-1; a weak D match, TRBD1 (5 bases). Trimming took 0 bases from V and 3 from J, leaving 6 bases between them. Germline V gene lookup returns CDR1 SEHNR and CDR2 FQNEAQ (reference sequence). The CDR3 sequence is 14 residues long.

V and J are TRBV10-3 and TRBJ2-2, with D maybe TRBD2 (7 bases). V lost 3 bases and J lost 3, with 11 bases in between. Germline assignment: CDR1 ENHRY and CDR2 SYGVKD. The CDR3 loop spans 15 amino acids. The CDR3 here is CAISERGADTGELFF. In nucleotides, the CDR3 is TGTGCCATCAGTGAACGGGGGGCTGACACCGGGGAGCTGTTTTTT.

This chain connects TRBV14 to TRBJ2-1; 11 nucleotides align to TRBD2. V lost 4 bases to trimming and J lost 1 base; unmatched junction nucleotides: 3. CDR1 is SGHDN and CDR2 is FVKESK in the germline V gene. The CDR3 runs 16 residues. The CDR3 region has the DNA TGTGCCAGCAGCCTAACTAGCGGGAGTTCCTACAATGAGCAGTTCTTC. Its translation is CASSLTSGSSYNEQFF.

The chain has TRBV6-6 and TRBJ2-3, with D unclear. Looked up from germline, CDR1 is MNHNY and CDR2 is SVGAGI (reference sequence). Trimming shortened V by 6 bases and J by 2 bases, and 6 bases separated the two germline ends. This CDR3 region has 12 residues. The CDR3, as DNA: TGTGCCAGCAGGAAGGACACAGATACGCAGTATTTT. Its protein is CASRKDTDTQYF.

The chain is built from TRBV2 and TRBJ2-5, with TRBD1 identical over 9 bases. From germline, CDR1 is SNHLY and CDR2 FYNNEI. Losses at the gene ends were 6 bases for V and 5 bases for J; bases not matched to a gene: 4. The CDR3 has 13 residues. For the CDR3, the DNA is TGTGCCAGCAGGACCACAGGGGGCGAGACCCAGTACTTC. Protein: CASRTTGGETQYF.

The V call is TRBV7-3, the J call TRBJ1-2; 9 positions agree with TRBD1. Trimming took 5 bases from V and 8 from J; bases not matched to a gene: 6. There are 13 residues in the CDR3. Germline-derived CDR1 and CDR2 are SGHTA and FQGTGA. The CDR3 nucleotides are TGTGCCAGCAGCCGAGACAGGGGGGGAGGCTACACCTTC. As protein: CASSRDRGGGYTF.

V usage is TRBV12-3 or TRBV12-4 and J usage is TRBJ1-1, with D possibly being TRBD1 (5 bases). Trimming took 6 bases from V and 1 from J, leaving 9 bases between them. The length of the CDR3 is 13 residues. The CDR3 DNA reads as TGTGCCAGCAGATGGGGCCGGAACACTGAAGCTTTCTTT. Residues: CASRWGRNTEAFF.

The V gene is TRBV12-3 or TRBV12-4, the J gene TRBJ1-2; D is unclear. Trimming pared 3 bases from V and 0 bases from J, leaving 2 bases between. CDR3 length equals 12 residues. This CDR3 reads CASSFSNYGYTF. In DNA form, the CDR3 reads TGTGCCAGCAGTTTTTCTAACTATGGCTACACCTTC.

The V gene is TRBV15, the J gene TRBJ2-2; D is possibly TRBD1 (6 bases). Germline-derived CDR1 and CDR2 are LNHNV and YYDKDF (reference sequence). CDR3 length equals 16 residues. With 4 bases removed from V and 3 bases from J, the gap between germline ends came to 15 bases. The CDR3 nucleotides are TGTGCCACCAGCAACCCCAGGGGCATTGACACCGGGGAGCTGTTTTTT. It specifies CATSNPRGIDTGELFF.

The CDR3 spells CASSQSILAGRAYTGELFF. CDR3 sequence (DNA): TGTGCCAGCAGCCAGAGCATCCTAGCGGGACGGGCATACACCGGGGAGCTGTTTTTT. The rearrangement links TRBV11-2 to TRBJ2-2; TRBD2 agrees at 9 bases. Trimming took 5 bases from V and 3 from J; bases not matched to a gene: 16. Germline lookup yields CDR1 SGHAT and CDR2 FQNNGV. The CDR3 runs to 19 residues.